This TCR beta chain is from a study of shared clonotypes between healthy human individuals. General study findings and limits: Shared across several donors were 4% to 5% of the naive CD4 clonotypes.

V was pared by 2 bases and J by 5 bases, with 18 bases of the junction left unmatched. CDR1 KGHSH and CDR2 LQKENI come from the germline V gene. This CDR3 has 19 residues. The data were produced by immunoSEQ multiplex PCR, yet TCRdb's version contains in-frame clones alone and is incomplete. Altogether 1 million to 1.3 million clones are present, about 80% being singletons, with the ten largest covering roughly 0.62%. About this clone itself: The antigen is unknown.

Splitting of CD4+ cells produced CD45RA+ naive and CD45RA-negative memory subsets. Sequenced input: memory CD4+ T cells from PBMCs. Subset specified: CD45RA-negative fraction. V is TRBV18 and J is TRBJ2-1, with 7 nucleotides matching TRBD2. This TCR came from a man in his late teens or twenties in good health. Some clones in this sample may be carry-over from other donors' samples. CDR3 in amino acids: CASSPGGSGGSTLDNEQFF. In nucleotides, the CDR3 is TGTGCCAGCTCACCAGGGGGGTCTGGCGGGAGTACTCTGGACAATGAGCAGTTCTTC.